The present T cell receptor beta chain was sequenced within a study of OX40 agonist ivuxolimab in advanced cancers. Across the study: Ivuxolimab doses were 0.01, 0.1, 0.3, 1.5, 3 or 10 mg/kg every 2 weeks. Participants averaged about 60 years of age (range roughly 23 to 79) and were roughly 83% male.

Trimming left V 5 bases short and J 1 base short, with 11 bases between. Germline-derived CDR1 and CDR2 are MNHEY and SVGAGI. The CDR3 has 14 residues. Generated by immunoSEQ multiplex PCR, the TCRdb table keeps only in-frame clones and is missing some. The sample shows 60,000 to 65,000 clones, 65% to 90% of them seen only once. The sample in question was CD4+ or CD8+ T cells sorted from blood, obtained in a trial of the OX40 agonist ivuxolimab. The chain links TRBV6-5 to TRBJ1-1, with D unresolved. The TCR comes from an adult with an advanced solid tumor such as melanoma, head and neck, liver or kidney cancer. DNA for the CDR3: TGTGCCAGCAGTGACGGCCCCCCGAACACTGAAGCTTTCTTT. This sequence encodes CASSDGPPNTEAFF.